This TCR beta chain was found in a study of CD8 T cells in ankylosing spondylitis. In the case of this clonotype: The antigen is unknown.

General study findings and limits: As reported, disease-linked clones showed significant enrichment in matched ankylosing spondylitis synovial fluid.

A quantitative 5'-RACE method, one with molecular barcodes, was used to make TCR beta libraries. TCRdb re-analysed the 5' RACE reads in MiXCR, keeping a single row per CDR3 protein. The profile shows approximately 300,000 distinct CDR3 sequences, roughly 20% of them singletons. The specimen was blood, either unsorted or a sorted T cell fraction (not recorded which). This receptor was obtained from a male donor with ankylosing spondylitis or in good health (not recorded which).

The CDR3 loop is CASSLAFSGQETQYF. The CDR3 DNA sequence: TGTGCCAGCAGCTTAGCGTTTAGCGGCCAAGAGACCCAGTACTTC. This chain uses TRBV7-6 with TRBJ2-5, with D perhaps matching TRBD2 (6 bases). With 0 bases removed from V and 1 base from J, the gap between germline ends came to 9 bases. The CDR3 consists of 15 residues. The germline gives CDR1 SGHVS, CDR2 FNYEAQ.